This T cell receptor (beta chain) was obtained from a study of patients and donors after allogeneic stem cell transplantation (dated by TCRdb to 2019 to 2021). Worth noting for this clonotype: Its antigen target is currently unknown. Base qualities were left out, and no much larger clone turns up one base away.

The method behind the library was RT-PCR. Sequencer: NextSeq 550. The raw public reads went through TCRdb reprocessing: fastp at Q25, MiXCR clone calling, in-frame beta chains kept. Each CDR3 protein gets just one entry, which takes the most common genes and DNA from the rows behind it. The sample yields about 960,000 distinct CDR3 sequences; about a sixth were counted once. Together, the top ten hold about 6% of the sample. This sequence originates from a human donor who was either an allogeneic HSCT recipient or a stem cell or donor lymphocyte infusion donor (not recorded which). It is not recorded whose cells these are; they may come from a transplant donor. Specimen: blood, either unsorted or a sorted T cell fraction (not recorded which).

For the CDR3, the sequence is CSVETGGGTGELFF. The nucleotide sequence is given as TGCAGCGTTGAAACAGGGGGCGGCACCGGGGAGCTGTTTTTT. The chain employs TRBV29-1 and TRBJ2-2, and 9 bases in between align with TRBD1. According to the germline V gene, CDR1 reads SQVTM and CDR2 reads ANQGSEA. From the cysteine up to the phenylalanine, the CDR3 has a length of 14 residues. Just the 42-base CDR3 DNA is kept, in frame starting at base 1. The germline V and J ends show losses of 2 bases and 4 bases respectively, and no gene match explains 2 bases of the junction.